This TCR beta chain was recovered during a study of blood T cell repertoires in COVID-19. Study as a whole: Researchers got acute and convalescent COVID-19 samples from the United States, Italy and Spain. T cells, B-cell-depleted T cells, or PBMCs provided the cDNA or gDNA that served as material.

Original methodology: Amplified reference gene primers provided the basis for estimating nucleated cell counts. Only in-frame clones appear in the TCRdb table, and some are missing; sequencing was by immunoSEQ multiplex PCR. That table is the source of V, J and clone size, and D and trimming were worked out from the DNA. Here the sample spans 68,000 or so clones, roughly 88% being singletons. The germline V gene has CDR1 MDHEN and CDR2 SYDVKM. Trimming cost V 1 base and J 2 bases, with 15 bases left between them. The CDR3 has 16 amino acids. The V gene is TRBV28, the J gene TRBJ2-7, with TRBD1 as a possible D gene (5 bases). The receptor comes from a man aged 30 to 39 with acute or convalescent COVID-19. The sequenced sample was peripheral blood. DNA of the CDR3: TGTGCCAGCAGTTTATTAGGGAAGGGGCAGGCCTACGAGCAGTACTTC. Translated: CASSLLGKGQAYEQYF.